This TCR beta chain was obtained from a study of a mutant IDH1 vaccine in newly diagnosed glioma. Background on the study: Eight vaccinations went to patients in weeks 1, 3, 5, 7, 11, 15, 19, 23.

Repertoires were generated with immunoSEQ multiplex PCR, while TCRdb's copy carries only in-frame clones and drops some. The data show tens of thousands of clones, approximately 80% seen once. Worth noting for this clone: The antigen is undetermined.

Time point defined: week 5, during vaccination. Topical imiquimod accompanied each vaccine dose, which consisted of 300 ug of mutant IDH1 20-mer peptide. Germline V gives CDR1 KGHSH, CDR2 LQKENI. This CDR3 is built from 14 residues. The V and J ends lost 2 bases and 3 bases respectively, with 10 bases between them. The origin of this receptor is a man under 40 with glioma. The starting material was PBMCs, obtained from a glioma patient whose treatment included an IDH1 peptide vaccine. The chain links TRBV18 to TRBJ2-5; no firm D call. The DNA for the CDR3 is TGTGCCAGCTCACCAAGGAATGACGAAGAGACCCAGTACTTC. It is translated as CASSPRNDEETQYF. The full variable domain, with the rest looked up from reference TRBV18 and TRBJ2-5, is NAGVMQNPRHLVRRRGQEARLRCSPMKGHSHVYWYRQLPEEGLKFMVYLQKENIIDESGMPKERFSAEFPKEGPSILRIQQVVRGDSAAYFCASSPRNDEETQYFGPGTRLLVL.